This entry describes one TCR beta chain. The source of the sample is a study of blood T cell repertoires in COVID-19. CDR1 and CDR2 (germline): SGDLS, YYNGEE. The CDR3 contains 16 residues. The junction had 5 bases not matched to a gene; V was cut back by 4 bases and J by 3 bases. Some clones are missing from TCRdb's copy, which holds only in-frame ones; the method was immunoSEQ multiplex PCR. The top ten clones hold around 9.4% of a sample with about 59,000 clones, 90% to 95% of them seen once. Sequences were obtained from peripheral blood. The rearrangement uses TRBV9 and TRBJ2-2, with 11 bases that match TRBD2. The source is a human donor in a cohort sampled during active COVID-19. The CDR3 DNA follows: TGTGCCAGCAGCACTCGGACTAGCGGGTACACCGGGGAGCTGTTTTTT. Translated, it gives CASSTRTSGYTGELFF.